This TCR beta chain was observed in a study of blood T cell repertoires in COVID-19. Authors' data handling: Estimated nucleated cell counts came from reference gene primer amplification. TCRdb's table, derived via immunoSEQ multiplex PCR, lists solely in-frame clones and lacks some. V, J and clone size were drawn from that table, and D and trimming were deduced from the DNA. The sample consists of fewer than 200,000 clones, around 73% of them appearing once. Individuals aged about 18 to 89 years were recruited from roughly 22 US areas. Participant-given clinical history determined each cohort assignment. Unmatched junction bases numbered 3, after V lost 6 bases and J lost 6 bases. The CDR3 consists of 13 residues. Germline V lookup: CDR1 MDHEN, CDR2 SYDVKM.

The sequencing input was PBMCs or T cells enriched from blood (not recorded which). This TCR was sampled from a woman in her forties or fifties who had recovered from COVID-19. The chain links TRBV28 to TRBJ1-4; 8 bases fit TRBD1. The CDR3 DNA sequence: TGTGCCAGCAGCACGACAGGGGATGAAAAACTGTTTTTT. Protein product: CASSTTGDEKLFF.